This TCR beta chain originates from a study of CD8+ T cells in alopecia areata. Across the study: The drug, tofacitinib, lasted 6 to 18 months, followed by 6 months off drug.

Study-wide results and limits: Numerous expanded lesional clones remained in scalp and blood during tofacitinib. Besides other cells, scalp samples also yield sequences of resident alphabeta T cells from normal skin. Uncertain still, given a single nonresponder, is whether baseline CD8+ expansion links to response.

Regarding this clone: The antigen is not known.

The CDR3 covers 17 residues. The germline gives CDR1 SGDLS, CDR2 YYNGEE. Trimming pared 0 bases from V and 2 bases from J, leaving 17 bases between. Investigators isolated RNA and reverse transcribed it into cDNA to act as the sequencing template. Sequencing was performed with immunoSEQ multiplex PCR; in TCRdb, only in-frame clones are kept and a portion is missing. Of about 210,000 clones listed, 64% are singletons. Treatment denoted: oral pan-JAK inhibitor, 5-10 mg twice daily. The V gene is TRBV9, the J gene TRBJ2-5; a weak D match, TRBD2 (6 bases). The source of this sequence is a human donor with alopecia areata. Sequenced here: CD4+ T cells sorted from blood, sampled at week 4, from a patient treated with tofacitinib. CDR3 sequence reads: CASSVAGGSATQETQYF. Here the CDR3 DNA reads TGTGCCAGCAGCGTAGCTGGAGGGAGTGCTACACAAGAGACCCAGTACTTC.